This passage covers 29 T cell receptor beta chains from one sample sequenced in a study of monozygotic twins with inflammatory bowel disease. TCRdb re-called the 5' RACE reads and catalogs CDR3 proteins one per entry, DNA excluded. The table lists about 380,000 distinct CDR3 sequences, with roughly 2.6% in the top ten. The sequencing sample was made of blood. Receptors originate from a human donor with ulcerative colitis or Crohn's disease, or a healthy co-twin of an affected twin (not recorded which).

This chain uses TRBV9 with TRBJ2-2; TCRdb calls TRBD2, which cannot be checked without DNA. The CDR3 covers 15 residues. The germline gives CDR1 SGDLS, CDR2 YYNGEE. The CDR3 loop is CASSVRLGGSGELFF.

V and J are TRBV5-1 and TRBJ1-2; TCRdb picks TRBD1, but there is no DNA to check that call. Germline V gives CDR1 SGHRS, CDR2 YFSETQ. The CDR3 sequence is 15 residues long. CDR3 sequence reads: CASSRGQLPQYGYTF.

This rearrangement joins TRBV7-2 to TRBJ1-5; lacking DNA, the TRBD1 call made by TCRdb goes unchecked. The CDR3 runs to 13 residues. Germline V lookup: CDR1 SGHTA, CDR2 FQGNSA. The CDR3 loop reads CASSLNRDQPQHF.

The CDR3 sequence is CASSLQAGVNTGELFF. This chain connects TRBV5-1 to TRBJ2-2; with no DNA, the TCRdb D assignment of TRBD1 cannot be verified. CDR3 length: 16 amino acids. Germline-derived CDR1 and CDR2 are SGHRS and YFSETQ.

The rearrangement links TRBV27 to TRBJ2-1; TCRdb lists TRBD1, though no DNA is available to test this call. The CDR3 extends over 14 amino acids. Germline lookup yields CDR1 MNHEY and CDR2 SMNVEV (reference sequence). The CDR3 spells CASSWGQGADERFF.

The CDR3 sequence is CASSYQSASYNEQFF. The chain uses TRBV7-3 and TRBJ2-1. Germline assignment: CDR1 SGHTA and CDR2 FQGTGA. This CDR3 has 15 amino acids.

The CDR3 here is CSAARSFLQGKSTDTQYF. The rearrangement joins TRBV20-1 to TRBJ2-3; the TRBD1 assignment by TCRdb is unverifiable without DNA. CDR1 and CDR2 from the germline V gene are DFQATT and SNEGSKA (reference sequence). CDR3 length equals 18 residues.

The chain uses TRBV6-2 or TRBV6-3 and TRBJ2-2; TCRdb's assignment of TRBD1 cannot be checked, as there is no DNA. The CDR3 sequence is 14 residues long. Germline V lookup: CDR1 MNHEY, CDR2 SVGEGT. The chain's CDR3 is CASKGGPNTGELFF.

The rearrangement joins TRBV5-5 to TRBJ1-1. The CDR3 length is 13 residues. Germline lookup yields CDR1 SGHKS and CDR2 YYEKEE (reference sequence). CDR3: CASSFNGDTEAFF.

The rearrangement links TRBV12-3 or TRBV12-4 to TRBJ1-5; without DNA, the TCRdb call of TRBD1 cannot be checked. The CDR3 sequence is 17 residues long. The CDR3 protein is CASSLTGVAGLNQPQHF.

The chain carries TRBV5-1 and TRBJ2-2; the TCRdb D gene call, TRBD2, has no DNA to confirm it. Germline CDR1 and CDR2: SGHRS and YFSETQ. This CDR3 spans 19 amino acids. The chain's CDR3 is CASSLGLAGAKQNTGELFF.

V and J are TRBV5-1 and TRBJ2-7. Germline V lookup: CDR1 SGHRS, CDR2 YFSETQ. CDR3 length equals 13 residues. The CDR3 reads CASSSGSSYEQYF.

The chain is built from TRBV6-2 or TRBV6-3 and TRBJ1-1; without DNA, the TCRdb call of TRBD1 cannot be checked. The CDR3 covers 14 residues. Germline values: CDR1 MNHEY, CDR2 SVGEGT. The CDR3 loop is CASTQGTGGLFAFF.

The rearrangement uses TRBV5-6 and TRBJ2-7. The CDR3 length is 13 residues. Germline V gene sequence: CDR1 SGHDT, CDR2 YYEEEE. CDR3 in amino acids: CASSSVELYEQYF.

This chain joins TRBV5-1 and TRBJ2-7; the D call from TCRdb, TRBD1, cannot be confirmed without DNA. CDR1 and CDR2 (germline): SGHRS, YFSETQ. CDR3 size: 15 residues. The CDR3 here is CASSLAQQGAHEQYF.

The genes are TRBV7-9 and TRBJ1-4. The germline V gene has CDR1 SEHNR and CDR2 FQNEAQ (reference sequence). The CDR3 totals 15 residues. CDR3 sequence: CASSSPVATNEKLFF.

This sequence joins TRBV7-3 and TRBJ2-5; TCRdb reports TRBD2, a call that lacks DNA to check it against. The length of the CDR3 is 17 residues. Germline CDR1 reads SGHTA; CDR2 reads FQGTGA. The CDR3 loop reads CASSLKPGLAGQETQYF.

The chain has TRBV7-9 and TRBJ2-4; TCRdb picks TRBD1, but there is no DNA to check that call. CDR1 is SEHNR, CDR2 FQNEAQ, per germline (reference sequence). The CDR3 runs 15 residues. This CDR3 reads CASSSRGGLGNIQYF.

J is TRBJ2-6 and V is TRBV20-1. The CDR3 is 15 amino acids. Germline CDR1 and CDR2: DFQATT and SNEGSKA (reference sequence). CDR3 sequence: CSARDPGSGANVLTF.

V and J are TRBV6-4 and TRBJ2-3; TCRdb picks TRBD2, but there is no DNA to check that call. In germline, CDR1 is MRHNA, CDR2 SNTAGT. The CDR3 runs to 19 residues. This CDR3 is CASSQRGTSGGASTDTQYF.

CDR3 residues: CASSLRFAGQGHSPLHF. This chain uses TRBV12-3 or TRBV12-4 with TRBJ1-6; as DNA is missing, the TRBD1 call by TCRdb cannot be tested. CDR3 length: 17 residues.

The chain carries TRBV7-3 and TRBJ1-1; TCRdb lists TRBD1, though no DNA is available to test this call. The CDR3 loop spans 17 amino acids. The germline CDR1 and CDR2 sequences are SGHTA and FQGTGA. The CDR3 protein is CASSLRPMGQSTSEAFF.

This chain uses TRBV7-8 with TRBJ2-1; the D gene TCRdb calls, TRBD1, cannot be checked with no DNA. Germline CDR1 is SGHVS and CDR2 is FQNEAQ. The CDR3 sequence is 13 residues long. The CDR3 sequence is CASSLPDRDIKFF. Complete variable domain (other parts from reference TRBV7-8 and TRBJ2-1): GAGVSQSPRYKVAKRGQDVALRCDPISGHVSLFWYQQALGQGPEFLTYFQNEAQLDKSGLPSDRFFAERPEGSVSTLKIQRTQQEDSAVYLCASSLPDRDIKFFGPGTRLTVL.

CDR3 amino acids: CASTWRASGVGEQFF. This chain joins TRBV2 and TRBJ2-1; TCRdb's D call of TRBD2 is untestable without DNA. Germline V lookup: CDR1 SNHLY, CDR2 FYNNEI. The CDR3 covers 15 residues.

The chain has TRBV14 and TRBJ1-2. From germline, CDR1 is SGHDN and CDR2 FVKESK. This CDR3 has 18 amino acids. CDR3 protein: CASSHLPGGSLANYGYTF.

The rearrangement joins TRBV5-1 to TRBJ2-1; TCRdb indicates TRBD1, and absent DNA this call remains unverified. The CDR3 has 16 amino acids. Germline values: CDR1 SGHRS, CDR2 YFSETQ. This chain's CDR3 is CASSLQGQGAYNEQFF.

This sequence joins TRBV6-5 and TRBJ1-2; TCRdb's D gene call, TRBD1, goes unchecked for lack of DNA. The CDR3 totals 17 residues. The germline V gene encodes CDR1 MNHEY and CDR2 SVGAGI. The CDR3 is CASSYSPGGQLNYGYTF.

This sequence joins TRBV30 and TRBJ1-2; there is no DNA to check the TCRdb D call of TRBD1. Germline CDR1 GTSNPN, CDR2 SVGIG (reference sequence). The CDR3 is 11 residues long. This chain's CDR3 is CAWTMRGGYTF.

This chain joins TRBV12-3 or TRBV12-4 and TRBJ2-2. This CDR3 is 12 amino acids long. This chain's CDR3 is CASTRTAGELFF.